Included here is one T cell receptor beta chain sequence, with context. No cognate antigen has been identified for it. No clone much larger than this one lies a single base away; base qualities are absent. The sample comes from a study of T cell responses to AZD1222 COVID-19 vaccine (dated by TCRdb to the early 2020s). Regarding the research as a whole: TCR sequencing covered over 230 trial participants: about 210 given two doses of AZD1222 and 26 given two doses of MenACWY control vaccine. Trial participants were enrolled by age into 18-55, 56-69 and 70-plus year subgroups, with about 150, 27 and 61 TCR-sequenced participants respectively.

Inclusive of the bounding cysteine and phenylalanine, the CDR3 is 13 residues long. The entry retains the CDR3 DNA only, 39 bases that are in frame from base 1. Trimming takes 9 bases from V and 4 bases from J, and the germline ends sit 13 bases apart. The germline V gene yields MRHNA for CDR1 and SNTAGT for CDR2. The sample's time point label, decoded: about 28 days (+/-7) after the second vaccine dose. AZD1222 recipients whose second dose came at about 4 weeks and those whose second dose came at about 12 weeks were combined into one group, since spike-specific TCR depth and breadth did not differ between the two schedules. Vaccinee samples were obtained from the UK trials COV001 and COV002, which included a single-blind randomized controlled phase 2/3 trial of AZD1222 (ChAdOx1 nCoV-19) in healthy adults. Trial participant PBMC samples were collected at day 0 and day 28 after the second dose for TCRbeta chain sequencing.

The CDR3 regions of human TCRbeta chains were analyzed by immunosequencing. Per the source publication's procedure: TCRs in the repertoires were compared against a reference library of SARS-CoV-2-specific TCRs that had been generated with the MIRA antigen-specificity platform. Breadth was defined as the fraction of unique TCRs that were SARS-CoV-2-associated. Depth was defined as the fraction of total T cells that were SARS-CoV-2-associated. Using the MIRA data, each spike-specific TCR was mapped to the spike region that the TCR reacts to and placed in a CD4 or CD8 class. Log10-transformed breadth and depth values were compared by one-way ANOVA with Sidak's multiple comparisons tests. TCRdb holds this immuneACCESS table with in-frame rearrangements only. Some clones are missing; in checked studies, unresolved V genes explain under half, and the rest has no known cause. The V and J calls and clone size are taken from that table; D and trimming were inferred from the DNA. The sample data list about 140,000 clones, and 85% to 90% of these were observed just once. The ten largest clonotypes hold more than 3% of the sample.

Broader findings and caveats from the paper: The vaccine-associated CD4 TCRs covered the entire spike protein, and the dominant responses fell in regions 160-218 and 743-854. Because no day 14 peak-response samples were available, the repertoires could be characterized only after the peak T cell response. Conclusions about previously exposed vaccinees were limited because only a handful of AZD1222 recipients were SARS-CoV-2 seropositive at baseline. Reportedly, almost half of the unique spike-specific TCRs recognized epitopes lying outside the regions that are mutated in the B.1.351 and B.1.1.7 variants. Participants were mostly white British and included more females than males, and it was suggested by the authors that clonal diversity may have been underestimated. In the small 56-69-year group, the increase in depth fell short of significance, most likely because of low power. After two AZD1222 doses, both the breadth and the depth of spike-specific TCRs were significantly higher than at day 0 and than in MenACWY recipients.

This chain joins TRBV6-4 to TRBJ1-3; TRBD1 is a possible D gene, resting on 5 matching bases. Sequencing used peripheral blood, obtained 28 days after the second AZD1222 dose. The receptor was isolated from an adult who received the AZD1222 COVID-19 vaccine. The CDR3 reads as follows: CASAGCRGNTIYF. The DNA sequence follows: TGTGCCAGTGCAGGGTGTCGCGGAAACACCATATATTTT.